A single sample is the source of the 30 T cell receptor beta chains below, sequenced in a study of T cells in Graves' hyperthyroidism and ophthalmopathy. Authors of the study amplified TCR beta CDR3 regions from RNA transcripts. HTBI primers drove first-round RT-PCR of the TCR CDR3. TCRdb re-derived calls from the multiplex PCR reads in MiXCR, one entry per CDR3 protein. The table includes around 580,000 distinct CDR3 sequences, 46% detected once. Sequencing used peripheral blood or thyroid tissue (not recorded which). Receptors were obtained from a woman between 18 and 29 years old with Graves' hyperthyroidism.

This clonotype occurred a few times. V usage is TRBV7-3 and J usage is TRBJ1-3; D perhaps matches TRBD1 (6 bases). Germline V gene data show CDR1 as SGHTA and CDR2 as FQGTGA. This CDR3 region has 14 residues. V was shortened by 4 bases and J by 4 bases, with 11 bases between the two germline ends. The CDR3 protein is CASSSGQIGNTIYF. In DNA, the CDR3 is TGTGCCAGCAGCTCCGGACAGATCGGAAACACCATATATTTT.

This clonotype appeared many times. The rearrangement joins TRBV7-8 to TRBJ1-2; D is undetermined. Germline V gene lookup returns CDR1 SGHVS and CDR2 FQNEAQ. V was trimmed by 4 bases and J by 7 bases, leaving 22 bases between them. This CDR3 spans 16 amino acids. In nucleotides, the CDR3 is TGTGCCAGCAGCTCTCGGCTTCGAGACCGAGATATTGGCTACACCTTC. This codes for CASSSRLRDRDIGYTF. Looking up the rest from reference TRBV7-8 and TRBJ1-2 gives the full variable domain: GAGVSQSPRYKVAKRGQDVALRCDPISGHVSLFWYQQALGQGPEFLTYFQNEAQLDKSGLPSDRFFAERPEGSVSTLKIQRTQQEDSAVYLCASSSRLRDRDIGYTFGSGTRLTVV.

There are a few counts of this clonotype. The chain combines TRBV30 with TRBJ1-5; 7 bases line up with TRBD1. V dropped 6 bases and J dropped 4; count of bases not matched to a gene: 3. This CDR3 comprises 12 residues. Per the germline V gene, CDR1 is GTSNPN and CDR2 is SVGIG (reference sequence). The CDR3 loop is CACKQGNQPQHF. The CDR3 DNA reads TGTGCCTGCAAACAGGGGAATCAGCCCCAGCATTTT.

The chain recombines TRBV7-2 with TRBJ2-7, with a possible D match to TRBD1 (5 bases). Germline CDR1 reads SGHTA; CDR2 reads FQGNSA. The length of the CDR3 is 12 residues. V was clipped by 5 bases and J by 5 bases, with 10 bases between them. In DNA, the CDR3 is TGTGCCAGCAGCAGGGGTTCGGACGAGCAGTACTTC. It codes for CASSRGSDEQYF.

Many counts were recorded for this clonotype. The chain employs TRBV4-1 and TRBJ2-7; tentative D call: TRBD2 (6 bases). Germline assignment: CDR1 MGHRA and CDR2 YSYEKL. The ends were cut back, 8 bases at V and 0 bases at J, with 17 bases in the middle. The length of the CDR3 is 15 residues. CDR3 region: CASGTGGGSSYEQYF. DNA of the CDR3: TGCGCCAGCGGCACAGGCGGAGGGAGCTCCTACGAGCAGTACTTC.

In this sample, this clonotype turned up a few times. The V gene is TRBV6-6, the J gene TRBJ2-7, with 9 positions matching TRBD1. The ends lost 4 bases at V and 5 bases at J; junction bases unmatched: 18. The CDR3 runs to 18 residues. The germline V gene encodes CDR1 MNHNY and CDR2 SVGAGI (reference sequence). CDR3 DNA: TGTGCCAGCAGTTCTTCAATTCCCGGGACAGGGAGTTTCGACGAGCAGTACTTC. Protein sequence: CASSSSIPGTGSFDEQYF.

CDR3 protein: CASSALGSYNEQFF. CDR3 nucleotide sequence: TGTGCCAGCAGTGCCCTGGGGTCCTACAATGAGCAGTTCTTC. The genes are TRBV2 and TRBJ2-1, with D unresolved. V lost 4 bases to trimming and J lost 1 base, with 8 bases between them. Germline CDR1 reads SNHLY; CDR2 reads FYNNEI. This CDR3 comprises 14 residues.

This clonotype was counted many times. V usage is TRBV5-4 and J usage is TRBJ1-2, with TRBD1 identical over 9 bases. Germline CDR1 is SGHNT and CDR2 is YYREEE (reference sequence). The CDR3 has 15 residues. V shed 4 bases, J shed 4 bases, and the junction held 8 bases outside the gene matches. CDR3 in amino acids: CASSIRTGVGYGYTF. CDR3 nucleotide sequence: TGTGCCAGCAGCATACGGACAGGGGTTGGCTATGGCTACACCTTC.

This clonotype was seen repeatedly, ten times or more. The V and J genes are TRBV7-9 and TRBJ1-1; D is possibly TRBD1 (5 bases). V lost 3 bases and J lost 3, with 14 bases in between. The CDR3 has 15 residues. The germline gives CDR1 SEHNR, CDR2 FQNEAQ (reference sequence). The CDR3 sequence: CASSLGPLGDTEAFF. CDR3 sequence (DNA): TGTGCCAGCAGCTTGGGCCCCCTGGGGGACACTGAAGCTTTCTTT.

The CDR3 coding sequence is TGCAGTCCGCGGAATGGGCGGGAGGTTTCAGATACGCAGTATTTT. Translation gives CSPRNGREVSDTQYF. The genes are TRBV20-1 and TRBJ2-3; 8 nucleotides line up with TRBD2. The V segment lost 8 bases and the J segment 4 bases; nucleotides outside the gene matches: 14. CDR1 and CDR2 from the germline V gene are DFQATT and SNEGSKA (reference sequence). The CDR3 has 15 amino acids.

This clonotype was found many times. This rearrangement joins TRBV19 to TRBJ2-5; D unclear. CDR1 is LNHDA, CDR2 SQIVND, per germline (reference sequence). V was clipped by 2 bases and J by 4 bases, with 11 bases between them. The CDR3 is 14 amino acids. CDR3 in DNA: TGTGCCAGTAGTATACATCAGAACCCAGAGACCCAGTACTTC. It codes for CASSIHQNPETQYF.

This clonotype was recorded only once. J is TRBJ1-1 and V is TRBV10-3; 9 positions agree with TRBD1. With V trimmed by 0 bases and J by 5 bases, 13 bases remained unmatched. This CDR3 region has 18 residues. Germline CDR1 ENHRY, CDR2 SYGVKD. The CDR3 reads CAISESRDRVLLRTEAFF. CDR3 bases: TGTGCCATCAGTGAGTCCCGGGACAGGGTATTATTGAGGACTGAAGCTTTCTTT.

This chain uses TRBV11-2 with TRBJ2-3; tentatively, D is TRBD2 (5 bases). Per germline, CDR1 SGHAT and CDR2 FQNNGV. V gave up 7 bases and J gave up 6 bases, with 26 bases separating them. This CDR3 has 17 amino acids. The CDR3 DNA is TGTGCCAGCAACGACTACCGCTCTCGGGGTTCGGAGGATACGCAGTATTTT. It encodes CASNDYRSRGSEDTQYF.

The genes are TRBV7-8 and TRBJ2-1; TRBD2 matches at 11 bases. The CDR3 extends over 14 amino acids. V was clipped by 4 bases and J by 8 bases; unmatched bases: 4. Germline V lookup: CDR1 SGHVS, CDR2 FQNEAQ. CDR3 nucleotide sequence: TGTGCCAGCAGCTCACTAGCGGGAGTCTATGAGCAGTTCTTC. It specifies CASSSLAGVYEQFF.

The rearrangement uses TRBV29-1 and TRBJ2-7, with 8 nucleotides matching TRBD2. This CDR3 spans 12 amino acids. CDR1 is SQVTM, CDR2 ANQGSEA, per germline. V lost 4 bases to trimming and J lost 3 bases; unmatched junction nucleotides: 2. The CDR3 loop is CSVAGGNYEQYF. CDR3 in DNA: TGCAGCGTTGCGGGAGGGAACTACGAGCAGTACTTC.

This clonotype came up many times. The rearrangement links TRBV5-1 to TRBJ1-2; no reliable D call. The ends were cut back, 3 bases at V and 4 bases at J, with 19 bases in the middle. This CDR3 is 16 amino acids long. In germline, CDR1 is SGHRS, CDR2 YFSETQ. The CDR3 region has the DNA TGCGCCAGCAGCTCGGATTCAGGCGGGAGAGGCTATGGCTACACCTTC. Its translation: CASSSDSGGRGYGYTF.

The chain uses TRBV20-1 and TRBJ1-5; TRBD1 matches 9 bases. Germline CDR1 reads DFQATT; CDR2 reads SNEGSKA (reference sequence). The CDR3 has 15 residues. V shed 0 bases, J shed 1 base, and the junction held 1 base outside the gene matches. For the CDR3, the DNA is TGCAGTGCTAGAGAAGGGACAGGGAGCAATCAGCCCCAGCATTTT. This gives the protein CSAREGTGSNQPQHF.

Points on this clonotype: This is likely a read error, given that the CDR3 carries no conserved phenylalanine or tryptophan at its end. The DNA is omitted, as the CDR3 cannot be located on it reliably, and the CDR3 follows TCRdb's listing. This chain uses TRBV20-1 with TRBJ2-2; TRBD1, the table's D call, lacks a check against the DNA. The germline V gene encodes CDR1 DFQATT and CDR2 SNEGSKA (reference sequence). The CDR3 is 8 amino acids long, termini counted. CDR3 region: CSASGTGS.

This clonotype was seen at least ten times. This chain uses TRBV19 with TRBJ2-7, with D unclear. The CDR3 contains 17 residues. Trimming pared 0 bases from V and 0 bases from J, leaving 15 bases between. CDR1 LNHDA and CDR2 SQIVND come from the germline V gene (reference sequence). Written as DNA, the CDR3 is TGTGCCAGTAGTATAGATCCACAAGGATACCCCTCCTACGAGCAGTACTTC. Encoded protein: CASSIDPQGYPSYEQYF.

This chain connects TRBV12-5 to TRBJ2-7; TRBD1 aligns across 7 bases. The V gene's germline CDR1 is LGHNT and CDR2 FRNRAP. The CDR3 is 14 amino acids. V lost 1 base and J lost 1; bases outside the gene matches: 1. The CDR3 DNA is TGTGCTAGTGGTTTGGGACAGGGTTCCTACGAGCAGTACTTC. This encodes CASGLGQGSYEQYF. The whole variable domain, remainder taken from reference TRBV12-5 and TRBJ2-7, is DARVTQTPRHKVTEMGQEVTMRCQPILGHNTVFWYRQTMMQGLELLAYFRNRAPLDDSGMPKDRFSAEMPDATLATLKIQPSEPRDSAVYFCASGLGQGSYEQYFGPGTRLTVT.

This clonotype showed up many times. The chain carries TRBV2 and TRBJ2-2; 10 bases align to TRBD1. Germline trimming cut 5 bases from V and 1 base from J; bases unmatched to any gene: 7. The CDR3 is made up of 17 amino acids. Per germline, CDR1 SNHLY and CDR2 FYNNEI. CDR3 loop: CASSLRQGAGNTGELFF. The CDR3 coding sequence is TGTGCCAGCAGTTTACGACAGGGGGCAGGGAACACCGGGGAGCTGTTTTTT.

In this sample, this clonotype turned up a few times. The J gene is TRBJ2-3, the V gene TRBV7-8; D perhaps matches TRBD1 (6 bases). From germline, CDR1 is SGHVS and CDR2 FQNEAQ. CDR3 size: 11 residues. Trimming took 7 bases from V and 8 from J, leaving 10 bases between them. CDR3 sequence (DNA): TGTGCCAGCACCCTAGGGGGTACGCAGTATTTT. Encoded protein: CASTLGGTQYF.

The chain couples TRBV7-6 to TRBJ2-7; tentative D call: TRBD1 (6 bases). Trimming left V 6 bases short and J 4 bases short, with 13 bases between. The CDR3 is made up of 13 amino acids. Germline assignment: CDR1 SGHVS and CDR2 FNYEAQ. This chain's CDR3 is CASSYSGQYEQYF. CDR3 DNA: TGTGCCAGCAGTTACTCCGGACAGTACGAGCAGTACTTC.

The V and J genes are TRBV12-3 or TRBV12-4 and TRBJ2-7; 8 nucleotides match TRBD2. The CDR3 spans 14 residues. The V gene end was trimmed by 6 bases and the J gene end by 5 bases; junction bases not matched to a gene: 9. The CDR3 here is CASRCRLASHEQYF. As DNA, the CDR3 is TGTGCCAGCAGATGCCGACTAGCGTCCCACGAGCAGTACTTC.

The rearrangement uses TRBV5-4 and TRBJ1-4; the D is unclear. This CDR3 has 15 residues. CDR1 is SGHNT, CDR2 YYREEE, per germline (reference sequence). The V end was cut by 4 bases, the J end by 0 bases, with 10 bases between. The CDR3 loop is CASSPSAATNEKLFF. DNA for the CDR3: TGTGCCAGCAGCCCGTCGGCTGCAACTAATGAAAAACTGTTTTTT.

This clonotype was detected many times. The chain employs TRBV20-1 and TRBJ2-2; either TRBD1 or TRBD2 may fit D (7 bases each). This CDR3 is built from 16 residues. Germline lookup yields CDR1 DFQATT and CDR2 SNEGSKA (reference sequence). Between the trimmed V and J ends, which lost 3 bases and 5 bases, there was a span of 19 bases. The CDR3 loop reads CSASPPGGVVTGELFF. CDR3 sequence (DNA): TGCAGTGCTAGCCCCCCAGGGGGGGTTGTTACCGGGGAGCTGTTTTTT.

This clonotype was counted ten times or more. The rearrangement uses TRBV5-5 and TRBJ1-1; no clear D. CDR3 size: 14 residues. The V gene's germline CDR1 is SGHKS and CDR2 YYEKEE (reference sequence). Trimming cost V 0 bases and J 4 bases, with 10 bases left between them. CDR3 protein: CASSLVEGTTEAFF. CDR3 coding DNA: TGTGCCAGCAGCTTGGTGGAGGGCACCACTGAAGCTTTCTTT.

This clonotype came up many times. The V call is TRBV19, the J call TRBJ1-1; weak D call: TRBD1 (5 bases). The CDR3 is 13 amino acids. Germline CDR1 is LNHDA and CDR2 is SQIVND (reference sequence). V gave up 5 bases and J gave up 3 bases, with 10 bases separating them. CDR3 nucleotide sequence: TGTGCCAGTAGTGAAGGGGAGGACACTGAAGCTTTCTTT. Amino acids: CASSEGEDTEAFF.

The rearrangement joins TRBV30 to TRBJ2-2; D uncertain. This CDR3 is built from 12 residues. V dropped 1 base and J dropped 7 bases, with 7 bases sitting between them. The germline V gene has CDR1 GTSNPN and CDR2 SVGIG (reference sequence). The CDR3 loop is CAWSAYNGELFF. The CDR3 DNA reads as TGTGCCTGGAGTGCCTATAACGGGGAGCTGTTTTTT.

V gene TRBV13 combines with J gene TRBJ2-2; TRBD2 might be the D (5 bases). V lost 5 bases to trimming and J lost 7 bases, with 8 bases between them. CDR3 length: 12 amino acids. Germline V lookup: CDR1 PRHDT, CDR2 FYEKMQ (reference sequence). In nucleotides, the CDR3 is TGTGCCAGCAGCGACGGGATCGGGGAGCTGTTTTTT. Encoded protein: CASSDGIGELFF.